This T cell receptor (beta chain) was recorded in a study of T cells after yellow fever vaccination. TCRdb re-called the 5' RACE reads through MiXCR, storing one row per CDR3 protein. The sample includes about 430,000 distinct CDR3 sequences, 18% seen only once; the top ten take about 18%. General study findings and limits: Post-booster samples contained most primary-vaccination clones (around 95% CD4, approximately 88% CD8).

Notes on this clonotype: Its matching antigen is unknown.

There are 18 residues in the CDR3. Looked up from germline, CDR1 is KGHSH and CDR2 is LQKENI. Trimming took off 6 bases at V and 0 bases at J, with 18 bases between the two ends. V and J are TRBV18 and TRBJ2-6; D is possibly TRBD1 (6 bases). Sequencing used PBMCs, obtained before the yellow fever booster vaccination. This receptor was identified in a man younger than 35 who received the YFV17D yellow fever vaccine. CDR3 region: CASSQRTVLGSGANVLTF. The CDR3 region has the DNA TGTGCCAGCTCGCAGCGGACAGTCCTTGGCTCTGGGGCCAACGTCCTGACTTTC.